A selection of T cell receptor beta chains follows, all from one sample in a study of cytomegalovirus exposure and HLA in healthy donors. Sequenced by immunoSEQ multiplex PCR; TCRdb stores in-frame clones only, minus some. The data show about 130,000 clones, around 72% seen once. Sequenced sample: PBMCs. These TCRs come from a man aged 18 to 30 in good health and CMV-seropositive. Both conserved end residues are part of each CDR3. The D gene is left open where the match is weak. Clone size is shown for a subset of rows, as once, few, many or a class of expanded clone.

J gene: TRBJ1-2; D gene: TRBD1; clone size: .; V gene: TRBV19; CDR3 DNA: TGTGCCAGTAGTATAGTACAGGGGAACTATGGCTACACCTTC; CDR3 protein: CASSIVQGNYGYTF
J gene: TRBJ1-5; D gene: .; clone size: .; V gene: TRBV12-5; CDR3 DNA: TGTGCTAGTTCGGCAGGGAATAGCAATCAGCCCCAGCATTTT; CDR3 protein: CASSAGNSNQPQHF
J gene: TRBJ2-2; D gene: TRBD1; clone size: once; V gene: TRBV19; CDR3 DNA: TGTGCCAGTAGTCGGGACAGTAACACCGGGGAGCTGTTTTTT; CDR3 protein: CASSRDSNTGELFF
J gene: TRBJ2-1; D gene: TRBD2; clone size: .; V gene: TRBV13; CDR3 DNA: TGTGCCAGCAGTCTTAAGGGACTAGCCCTGTGGACTGAGCAGTTCTTC; CDR3 protein: CASSLKGLALWTEQFF
J gene: TRBJ1-3; D gene: .; clone size: .; V gene: TRBV15; CDR3 DNA: TGTGCCACCAGCAGAGGAGGGGGGGCTGGAAACACCATATATTTT; CDR3 protein: CATSRGGGAGNTIYF
J gene: TRBJ2-7; D gene: .; clone size: .; V gene: TRBV9; CDR3 DNA: TGTGCCAGCAGCGTAGAAGCAGGGATGGGGGAGCAGTACTTC; CDR3 protein: CASSVEAGMGEQYF
J gene: TRBJ1-6; D gene: TRBD1; clone size: .; V gene: TRBV7-9; CDR3 DNA: TGTGCCAGCAGCCCCGGACAGGGAGATTCGAATTCACCCCTCCACTTT; CDR3 protein: CASSPGQGDSNSPLHF
J gene: TRBJ1-3; D gene: .; clone size: .; V gene: TRBV28; CDR3 DNA: TGTGCCAGCACCCCGCACAGGGACGCCGGAAACACCATATATTTT; CDR3 protein: CASTPHRDAGNTIYF
J gene: TRBJ1-3; D gene: TRBD1; clone size: .; V gene: TRBV28; CDR3 DNA: TGTGCCAGCAGTCCGGACAGGGGGCCCGGAAACACCATATATTTT; CDR3 protein: CASSPDRGPGNTIYF
J gene: TRBJ2-3; D gene: TRBD2; clone size: .; V gene: TRBV27; CDR3 DNA: TGTGCCAGCAGTTTAGATGGGAGGGCAGATACGCAGTATTTT; CDR3 protein: CASSLDGRADTQYF
J gene: TRBJ2-4; D gene: .; clone size: .; V gene: TRBV5-6; CDR3 DNA: TGTGCCAGCAGCTATAACCGGGGTCATCTAGCCAAAAACATTCAGTACTTC; CDR3 protein: CASSYNRGHLAKNIQYF
J gene: TRBJ2-2; D gene: .; clone size: .; V gene: TRBV6-5; CDR3 DNA: TGTGCCACCCTTCGGACCGGGGAGCTGTTTTTT; CDR3 protein: CATLRTGELFF
J gene: TRBJ1-1; D gene: .; clone size: .; V gene: TRBV18; CDR3 DNA: TGTGCCAGCTCACCAGCCCGAGAAACTGAAGCTTTCTTT; CDR3 protein: CASSPARETEAFF
J gene: TRBJ1-2; D gene: .; clone size: .; V gene: TRBV29-1; CDR3 DNA: TGCAGCGTTGGAGAGGGAGGGCTGGGCTACACCTTC; CDR3 protein: CSVGEGGLGYTF
J gene: TRBJ1-6; D gene: .; clone size: .; V gene: TRBV9; CDR3 DNA: TGTGCCAGCAACTCCGGGAGCTCCTATAATTCACCCCTCCACTTT; CDR3 protein: CASNSGSSYNSPLHF
J gene: TRBJ2-1; D gene: .; clone size: .; V gene: TRBV7-8; CDR3 DNA: TGTGCCAGCAGCACCCGGTCGCAGGGCCATGAGCAGTTCTTC; CDR3 protein: CASSTRSQGHEQFF
J gene: TRBJ2-5; D gene: TRBD1; clone size: few; V gene: TRBV5-6; CDR3 DNA: TGTGCCAGCAGCTTGGTAGGGACAGGTCAAGAGACCCAGTACTTC; CDR3 protein: CASSLVGTGQETQYF
J gene: TRBJ2-5; D gene: TRBD1; clone size: .; V gene: TRBV7-6; CDR3 DNA: TGTGCCAGCAGCATAGACAGGGTTGAAGAGACCCAGTACTTC; CDR3 protein: CASSIDRVEETQYF
J gene: TRBJ2-1; D gene: TRBD2; clone size: few; V gene: TRBV5-6; CDR3 DNA: TGTGCCAGCAGCAATCCTAGCGGGAGGAAATACAATGAGCAGTTCTTC; CDR3 protein: CASSNPSGRKYNEQFF
J gene: TRBJ2-7; D gene: TRBD1; clone size: .; V gene: TRBV27; CDR3 DNA: TGTGCCAGCAGCGTGGGACCGGGACAGGGCTACGAGCAGTACTTC; CDR3 protein: CASSVGPGQGYEQYF
J gene: TRBJ1-2; D gene: TRBD1; clone size: .; V gene: TRBV4-3; CDR3 DNA: TGCGCCAGCAGCCAAGTTCCAGGGGGTAACTATGGCTACACCTTC; CDR3 protein: CASSQVPGGNYGYTF
J gene: TRBJ1-1; D gene: TRBD1; clone size: .; V gene: TRBV5-6; CDR3 DNA: TGTGCCAGCCTAACTTACTTAGACAGGGAATGGTGGGACACTGAAGCTTTCTTT; CDR3 protein: CASLTYLDREWWDTEAFF
J gene: TRBJ1-2; D gene: TRBD1; clone size: .; V gene: TRBV28; CDR3 DNA: TGTGCCAGCAGTTTATGGGGACAGGGGAACTATGGCTACACCTTC; CDR3 protein: CASSLWGQGNYGYTF
J gene: TRBJ2-4; D gene: .; clone size: few; V gene: TRBV28; CDR3 DNA: TGTGCCAGCAGTCCCAGACAACTAGCCAAAAACATTCAGTACTTC; CDR3 protein: CASSPRQLAKNIQYF
J gene: TRBJ2-3; D gene: TRBD2; clone size: few; V gene: TRBV5-6; CDR3 DNA: TGTGCCAGCAGCTTGGGGCGGGGGGGTACGCAGTATTTT; CDR3 protein: CASSLGRGGTQYF